This TCR beta chain is drawn from a study of shared clonotypes between healthy human individuals. Study summary: A couple of female and three male donors aged 18 to 49 were enrolled. Study-wide points: Larger estimated richness was generally seen in naive subsets than in memory subsets. Approximately 4.5% was the fraction of naive CD4 clonotypes found shared across a few donors. Sorted-subset sequencing, rarefaction showed, was incomplete despite large depth.

With respect to this clone: Its antigen is unknown.

The table came from immunoSEQ multiplex PCR; TCRdb's copy has only in-frame clones and leaves some out. The data contain around 690,000 clones, 90% of them singletons. The CDR3 extends over 13 amino acids. Germline V gene data show CDR1 as PRHDT and CDR2 as FYEKMQ (reference sequence). Trimming cost V 6 bases and J 4 bases, with 12 bases left between them. The specimen sequenced was memory CD8+ T cells from PBMCs. As for subset: CD45RO+ cells pooled with CCR7-negative TemRA cells. This TCR derives from a man aged 18 to 29 in good health. Some clones in this sample may be carry-over from other donors' samples. The chain links TRBV13 to TRBJ2-5, with D tentatively TRBD1 (5 bases). In nucleotides, the CDR3 is TGTGCCAGCAGTCACAGGTCCCCAGAGACCCAGTACTTC. It is translated as CASSHRSPETQYF. Based on the CDR3 plus reference TRBV13 and TRBJ2-5, the full variable domain is AAGVIQSPRHLIKEKRETATLKCYPIPRHDTVYWYQQGPGQDPQFLISFYEKMQSDKGSIPDRFSAQQFSDYHSELNMSSLELGDSALYFCASSHRSPETQYFGPGTRLLVL.